This T cell receptor beta chain comes out of a study of blood T cell repertoires in COVID-19. Overall study context: T cells, B-cell-depleted T cells, or PBMCs supplied cDNA or gDNA.

Participant ages covered about 18 to 100 years across around 25 US areas. Trimming removed 0 bases at V and 0 bases at J, with 6 bases between. Germline loops: CDR1 SGHDN, CDR2 FVKESK. The CDR3 contains 14 residues. Authors' methods: Nucleated cell counts were estimated from reference gene primer amplification. Method: immunoSEQ multiplex PCR; TCRdb's copy keeps in-frame clones and lacks some. Clone size and V and J calls were adopted from that table, with D and trimming inferred from the DNA. The sample lists about 280,000 clones; 70% to 90% were seen once. The sample taken for sequencing was PBMCs or T cells enriched from blood (not recorded which). The source of this sequence is a woman aged 30 to 39 with acute COVID-19. The chain couples TRBV14 to TRBJ2-7; no clear D. CDR3 nucleotides: TGTGCCAGCAGCCAAGAGACAATCTCCTACGAGCAGTACTTC. It translates to CASSQETISYEQYF.